These 20 T cell receptor beta chains were all obtained from the same sample, sequenced in a study of beta chain features in type 1 diabetes. All of the isolated RNA was reverse transcribed, so expressed TCRB transcripts were sequenced. Some clones are missing from TCRdb's copy, which holds only in-frame ones; the method was immunoSEQ multiplex PCR. The data contain just over 600,000 clones, around 15% of them seen just once; the ten biggest clones take up approximately 0.093%. Sequencing was carried out using naive CD4+ T cells from blood. These receptors were obtained from a man between 18 and 29 years old in good health.

Concerning this clone itself: Other DNA sequences in this sample translate to the same CDR3. This chain joins TRBV9 and TRBJ1-3, with a possible D match to TRBD1 (6 bases). Germline lookup yields CDR1 SGDLS and CDR2 YYNGEE. V lost 0 bases and J 0 bases, leaving 7 bases between the germline ends. CDR3 size: 15 residues. In DNA form, the CDR3 reads TGTGCCAGCAGCGTAGAGGACAGCTCTGGAAACACCATATATTTT. This sequence encodes CASSVEDSSGNTIYF.

The chain links TRBV30 to TRBJ1-2, with D possibly being TRBD1 (5 bases). CDR3 length: 13 residues. Per germline, CDR1 GTSNPN and CDR2 SVGIG (reference sequence). Trimming shortened V by 8 bases and J by 0 bases, and 13 bases separated the two germline ends. The CDR3 sequence is CARIGASNYGYTF. The CDR3 nucleotides are TGTGCCCGGATAGGGGCTTCTAACTATGGCTACACCTTC.

This clone was seen more than once but under ten times. The chain is built from TRBV10-3 and TRBJ2-7; the D gene is possibly TRBD2 (7 bases). The germline CDR1 and CDR2 sequences are ENHRY and SYGVKD. This CDR3 has 14 residues. The ends were cut back, 7 bases at V and 3 bases at J, with 16 bases in the middle. The CDR3 spells CAIKDYREGYEQYF. In nucleotides, the CDR3 is TGTGCCATCAAGGATTACAGGGAGGGCTACGAGCAGTACTTC.

The chain links TRBV7-2 to TRBJ2-2, with TRBD2 matching 9 bases. Germline CDR1 is SGHTA and CDR2 is FQGNSA. Unmatched junction bases numbered 5, after V lost 5 bases and J lost 4 bases. The CDR3 extends over 15 amino acids. The CDR3: CASSNLAGITGELFF. The CDR3 DNA reads as TGTGCCAGCAGCAACCTAGCGGGGATCACCGGGGAGCTGTTTTTT. The complete variable domain, with remaining parts taken from reference TRBV7-2 and TRBJ2-2, reads GAGVSQSPSNKVTEKGKDVELRCDPISGHTALYWYRQSLGQGLEFLIYFQGNSAPDKSGLPSDRFSAERTGGSVSTLTIQRTQQEDSAVYLCASSNLAGITGELFFGEGSRLTVL.

With respect to this clone: Other DNA variants within this sample encode the same CDR3. The chain has TRBV7-3 and TRBJ1-1, with 7 positions matching TRBD1. Germline V lookup: CDR1 SGHTA, CDR2 FQGTGA. CDR3 length: 14 amino acids. J gave up 4 bases and V 1 base, and 3 bases lay outside the gene matches. The CDR3, as DNA: TGTGCCAGCAGCTTAAAAGGGGGCGGCACTGAAGCTTTCTTT. Translation gives CASSLKGGGTEAFF.

This clone was counted only a few times. This CDR3 is also generated by other DNA sequences in the sample. The genes are TRBV6-5 and TRBJ2-7; D remains ambiguous. With 4 bases removed from V and 1 base from J, the gap between germline ends came to 8 bases. Germline V lookup: CDR1 MNHEY, CDR2 SVGAGI. The CDR3 loop spans 13 amino acids. The CDR3 reads CASSLSGSYEQYF. CDR3 bases: TGTGCCAGCAGTTTGTCCGGATCCTACGAGCAGTACTTC.

Only a few counts were recorded for this clone. V gene TRBV15 combines with J gene TRBJ1-1; D remains unclear. The CDR3 is 16 amino acids. Trimming shortened V by 1 base and J by 4 bases, and 16 bases separated the two germline ends. Germline CDR1 reads LNHNV; CDR2 reads YYDKDF (reference sequence). The CDR3: CATSRGGRHPGTEAFF. As DNA, the CDR3 is TGTGCCACCAGCAGAGGAGGGCGGCACCCCGGCACTGAAGCTTTCTTT.

This chain joins TRBV28 and TRBJ2-7; no firm D call. The CDR3 runs 14 residues. Germline values: CDR1 MDHEN, CDR2 SYDVKM. The germline V and J ends were trimmed by 1 base and 6 bases, with 13 bases remaining between them. CDR3: CASSLSGPPREQYF. DNA for the CDR3: TGTGCCAGCAGTTTATCGGGCCCGCCCCGCGAGCAGTACTTC.

The chain joins TRBV6-6 to TRBJ2-7, with no clear D. Germline assignment: CDR1 MNHNY and CDR2 SVGAGI (reference sequence). There are 15 residues in the CDR3. Trimming shortened V by 6 bases and J by 3 bases, and 18 bases separated the two germline ends. As DNA, the CDR3 is TGTGCCAGCAGATCTCCAGCGTGGCCTTACTACGAGCAGTACTTC. This gives the protein CASRSPAWPYYEQYF.

A word on this clone: Other nucleotide sequences in the sample specify the same CDR3. The chain has TRBV29-1 and TRBJ2-2, with D possibly being TRBD1 or TRBD2 (6 bases each). V was trimmed by 6 bases and J by 5 bases, leaving 25 bases between them. The CDR3 extends over 17 amino acids. CDR1 is SQVTM and CDR2 is ANQGSEA in the germline V gene. CDR3 bases: TGCAGCGTCGGGGGCCCGGGGGCGCCGCTCCAGACCGGGGAGCTGTTTTTT. It specifies CSVGGPGAPLQTGELFF.

This clone was seen more than once but under ten times. The chain employs TRBV6-6 and TRBJ2-3, with D unresolved. Trimming left V 3 bases short and J 4 bases short, with 11 bases between. The germline CDR1 and CDR2 sequences are MNHNY and SVGAGI (reference sequence). The CDR3 is 14 amino acids. The CDR3 DNA sequence: TGTGCCAGCAGTTATTCCGATAAGGCAGATACGCAGTATTTT. Translation gives CASSYSDKADTQYF.

This clone occurred a few times. This chain links TRBV11-2 with TRBJ2-5, with 7 bases lining up with TRBD1. V was clipped by 5 bases and J by 5 bases; unmatched bases: 5. This CDR3 region has 13 residues. The germline CDR1 and CDR2 sequences are SGHAT and FQNNGV. Here the CDR3 reads CASSRQGLETQYF. As DNA, the CDR3 is TGTGCCAGCAGCCGACAGGGATTGGAGACCCAGTACTTC.

This clone was counted between two and nine times. The chain has TRBV28 and TRBJ2-1; 9 bases agree with TRBD2. Germline CDR1 and CDR2: MDHEN and SYDVKM. The V and J ends lost 7 bases and 8 bases, in that order; junction bases with no gene match: 6. There are 13 residues in the CDR3. CDR3 sequence reads: CASNSGGQDEQFF. Here the CDR3 DNA reads TGTGCCAGCAATAGCGGGGGTCAGGATGAGCAGTTCTTC. Variable domain in full (rest from reference TRBV28 and TRBJ2-1): DVKVTQSSRYLVKRTGEKVFLECVQDMDHENMFWYRQDPGLGLRLIYFSYDVKMKEKGDIPEGYSVSREKKERFSLILESASTNQTSMYLCASNSGGQDEQFFGPGTRLTVL.

This clone has more than one count but fewer than ten. J is TRBJ1-1 and V is TRBV5-1; D is uncertain. Trimming cost V 0 bases and J 1 base, with 10 bases left between them. CDR1 and CDR2 from the germline V gene are SGHRS and YFSETQ. There are 15 residues in the CDR3. The CDR3 sequence is CASSLAGSQNTEAFF. CDR3 nucleotide sequence: TGCGCCAGCAGCTTGGCTGGGTCACAGAACACTGAAGCTTTCTTT. The entire variable domain, with the rest obtained from reference TRBV5-1 and TRBJ1-1, is as follows: KAGVTQTPRYLIKTRGQQVTLSCSPISGHRSVSWYQQTPGQGLQFLFEYFSETQRNKGNFPGRFSGRQFSNSRSEMNVSTLELGDSALYLCASSLAGSQNTEAFFGQGTRLTVV.

Only a few counts were recorded for this clone. The J gene is TRBJ1-2, the V gene TRBV5-1; a possible D gene is TRBD1 (5 bases). The CDR3 extends over 13 amino acids. V lost 5 bases and J 4 bases, leaving 12 bases between the germline ends. CDR1 SGHRS and CDR2 YFSETQ come from the germline V gene. The CDR3 DNA sequence: TGCGCCAGCAGAATTTGGGGCTCCTATGGCTACACCTTC. Encoded protein: CASRIWGSYGYTF.

This rearrangement joins TRBV30 to TRBJ1-2; D is perhaps TRBD1 (5 bases). With 0 bases removed from V and 2 bases from J, the gap between germline ends came to 16 bases. This CDR3 is 16 amino acids long. CDR1 is GTSNPN, CDR2 SVGIG, per germline (reference sequence). As DNA, the CDR3 is TGTGCCTGGAGTGTGGGGAGGCGCAGGGCCAACTATGGCTACACCTTC. It translates to CAWSVGRRRANYGYTF.

The genes are TRBV28 and TRBJ1-1; D is perhaps TRBD1 (5 bases). Germline V gene data show CDR1 as MDHEN and CDR2 as SYDVKM. Trimming shortened V by 7 bases and J by 1 base, and 16 bases separated the two germline ends. The CDR3 extends over 15 amino acids. The CDR3 region has the DNA TGTGCCAGCACCACTCCGGGGGGATCGAACACTGAAGCTTTCTTT. It codes for CASTTPGGSNTEAFF.

This clone has just a few counts. The chain couples TRBV14 to TRBJ1-2; D unresolved. The CDR3 is 13 residues long. V gave up 0 bases and J gave up 9 bases, with 11 bases separating them. The germline V gene encodes CDR1 SGHDN and CDR2 FVKESK. In DNA, the CDR3 is TGTGCCAGCAGCCAAGATAGTCGGGCTCGCTACACCTTC. This gives the protein CASSQDSRARYTF.

The chain links TRBV14 to TRBJ2-3; weak D call: TRBD1 (5 bases). Per germline, CDR1 SGHDN and CDR2 FVKESK. There are 14 residues in the CDR3. The V and J ends lost 2 bases and 4 bases respectively, with 10 bases between them. The chain's CDR3 is CASSQPGNSDTQYF. The CDR3, as DNA: TGTGCCAGCAGCCAACCAGGGAATTCAGATACGCAGTATTTT.

This clone appeared a few times. The chain uses TRBV4-3 and TRBJ2-1, with 14 bases lining up with TRBD2. This CDR3 is built from 16 residues. Germline CDR1 and CDR2: LGHNA and YSLEER. The V gene end was trimmed by 5 bases and the J gene end by 10 bases; junction bases not matched to a gene: 10. CDR3 sequence reads: CASSSTGTSGGREQFF. The CDR3 DNA reads as TGCGCCAGCAGCTCGACCGGGACTAGCGGGGGTAGGGAGCAGTTCTTC.